This T cell receptor beta chain was retrieved from a study of blood T cell repertoires in COVID-19 (dated by TCRdb to 2018 to 2021). With respect to the entire study: Collaborator samples came from the United States, Italy and Spain and covered acute and convalescent phases of COVID-19. The prospective study material was composed of cDNA or gDNA derived from T cells, B-cell-depleted T cells, or PBMCs. Deeply sampled blood TCRbeta repertoires from subjects exposed to, actively infected with, or recovered from COVID-19 were included in the dataset. The repertoires were released in a freely available public database intended as a resource for research on the immune response to SARS-CoV-2. Samples came from the ongoing ImmuneRACE study (first 160 participants) plus 1,254 subjects from 6 global collaborators. Nearly every sample came with metadata listing a de-identified subject ID, COVID-19 status, age in years and sex. Where available, HLA class I and class II types were taken from metadata supplied by the sample provider and were not determined by assay-based typing. On the study overall, not on this receptor specifically: How much clinical and demographic metadata was included differed by source and by participant, and the metadata was provided uncurated.

The CDR3 goes from the cysteine to the phenylalanine over 19 residues. CDR3 DNA is the only sequence kept; it has 57 bases, read in frame from the first base. V loses 4 bases at its end and J loses 1 base; junction bases beyond the gene matches: 17. CDR1 LGHDT and CDR2 YNNKEL were looked up in the germline V gene (reference sequence). TCRbeta CDR3 regions were amplified from genomic DNA by means of the immunoSEQ Assay, a bias-controlled multiplex PCR. As for the original processing: The number of nucleated cells in each sample was estimated from the amplification of reference gene primers within the assay. Sequence reads were collapsed and filtered to measure the absolute abundance of every unique TCRbeta CDR3 rearrangement. For each sample, productive Simpson clonality was calculated by taking the square root of Simpson's diversity index across productive rearrangements. Sourced from immuneACCESS, this table was stored by TCRdb with only in-frame sequences that have V and J called. A share of the clones is absent; for the studies checked, an unresolved V gene accounts for under half, and the remainder has no known explanation. The DNA was the basis for D and trimming; V, J and clone size are from that table. The sample table shows 140,000 to 150,000 clones, and around 86% are seen once. Jointly, the top ten make up approximately 35% of the sample.

As concerns this clone: Its binding antigen is unknown. No per-base quality is available; no much larger clone lies one base away.

A second Seattle source provided samples from volunteer blood donors who had recovered from COVID-19. Each collaborating institution followed its own protocols to collect whole blood in K2EDTA tubes. For TCRbeta analysis, collaborators shipped samples as frozen whole blood, isolated PBMCs, or DNA extracted from either of those sample types. This TCR derives from a man aged 50 to 59 who had recovered from COVID-19. The chain is encoded by TRBV3-1 (or the pseudogene TRBV3-2) joined to TRBJ1-1, and TRBD1 matches 8 of the central bases. Material for sequencing was peripheral blood. The encoded CDR3 is CASSPSTDRGATWNTEAFF. The DNA is as follows: TGTGCCAGCAGCCCTAGCACCGACAGGGGAGCTACTTGGAACACTGAAGCTTTCTTT.